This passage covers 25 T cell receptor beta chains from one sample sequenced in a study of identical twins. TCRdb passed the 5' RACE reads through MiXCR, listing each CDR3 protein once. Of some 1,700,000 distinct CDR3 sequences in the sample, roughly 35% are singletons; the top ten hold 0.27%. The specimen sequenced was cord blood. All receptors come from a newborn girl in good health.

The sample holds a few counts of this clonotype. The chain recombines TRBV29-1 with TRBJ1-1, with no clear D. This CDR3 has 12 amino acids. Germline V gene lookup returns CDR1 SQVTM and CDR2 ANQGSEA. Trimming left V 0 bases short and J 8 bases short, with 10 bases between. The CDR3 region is CSVEDPVSEAFF. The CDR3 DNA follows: TGCAGCGTTGAAGATCCGGTCAGCGAAGCTTTCTTT.

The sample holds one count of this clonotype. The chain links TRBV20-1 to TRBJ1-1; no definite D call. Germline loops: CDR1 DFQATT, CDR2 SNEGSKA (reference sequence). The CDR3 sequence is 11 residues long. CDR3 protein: CQTSLNTEAFF. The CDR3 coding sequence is TGCCAGACAAGTTTGAACACTGAAGCTTTCTTT.

The CDR3 nucleotides are TGCGCCAGCAGCTCCGGGGCTCTCCCCACAGATACGCAGTATTTT. It codes for CASSSGALPTDTQYF. The chain is built from TRBV5-1 and TRBJ2-3; the D call may be TRBD1 or TRBD2 (5 bases each). V was clipped by 3 bases and J by 2 bases, with 13 bases between them. The germline V gene encodes CDR1 SGHRS and CDR2 YFSETQ. The length of the CDR3 is 15 residues.

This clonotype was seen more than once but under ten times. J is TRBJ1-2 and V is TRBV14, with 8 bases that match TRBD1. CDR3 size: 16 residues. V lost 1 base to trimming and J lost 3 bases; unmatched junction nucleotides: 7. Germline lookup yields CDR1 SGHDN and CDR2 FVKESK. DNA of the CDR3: TGTGCCAGCAGCCAAGCCCGACAGGGGATGCACTATGGCTACACCTTC. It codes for CASSQARQGMHYGYTF.

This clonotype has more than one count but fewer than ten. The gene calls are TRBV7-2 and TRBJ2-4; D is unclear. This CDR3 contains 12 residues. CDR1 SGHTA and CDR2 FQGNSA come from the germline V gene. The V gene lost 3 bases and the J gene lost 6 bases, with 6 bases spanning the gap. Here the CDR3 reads CASSFGVNIQYF. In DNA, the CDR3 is TGTGCCAGCAGCTTCGGCGTAAACATTCAGTACTTC.

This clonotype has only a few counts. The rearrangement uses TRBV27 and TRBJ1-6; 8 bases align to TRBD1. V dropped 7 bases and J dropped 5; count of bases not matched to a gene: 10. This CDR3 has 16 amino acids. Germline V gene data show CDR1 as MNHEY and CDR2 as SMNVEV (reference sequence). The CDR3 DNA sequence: TGTGCCAGCACGAAACACAGGGGGTCGAATAATTCACCCCTCCACTTT. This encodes CASTKHRGSNNSPLHF.

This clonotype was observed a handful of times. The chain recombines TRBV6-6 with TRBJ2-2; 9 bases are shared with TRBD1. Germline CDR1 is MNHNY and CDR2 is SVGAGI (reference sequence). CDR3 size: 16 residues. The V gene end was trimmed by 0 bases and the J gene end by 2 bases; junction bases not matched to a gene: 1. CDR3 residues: CASSYSGQGNTGELFF. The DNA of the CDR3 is TGTGCCAGCAGTTACTCGGGACAGGGTAACACCGGGGAGCTGTTTTTT.

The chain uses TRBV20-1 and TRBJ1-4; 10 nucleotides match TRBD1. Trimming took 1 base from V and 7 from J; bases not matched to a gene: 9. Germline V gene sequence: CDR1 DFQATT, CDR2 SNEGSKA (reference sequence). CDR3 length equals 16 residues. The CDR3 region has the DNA TGCAGTGCTAGAGTACGAACCCGGGACAGGGGTGAAAAACTGTTTTTT. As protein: CSARVRTRDRGEKLFF.

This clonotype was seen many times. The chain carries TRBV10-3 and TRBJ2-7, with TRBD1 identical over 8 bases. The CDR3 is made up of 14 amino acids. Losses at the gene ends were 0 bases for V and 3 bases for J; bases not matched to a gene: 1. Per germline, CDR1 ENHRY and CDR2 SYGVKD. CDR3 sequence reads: CAISESQGVYEQYF. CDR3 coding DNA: TGTGCCATCAGTGAGTCACAGGGGGTCTACGAGCAGTACTTC.

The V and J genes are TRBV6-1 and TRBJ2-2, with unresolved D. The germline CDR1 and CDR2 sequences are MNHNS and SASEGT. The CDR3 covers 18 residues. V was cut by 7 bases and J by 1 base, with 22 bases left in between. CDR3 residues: CASKLVYAAKGNTGELFF. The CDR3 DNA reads TGTGCCAGCAAACTCGTTTATGCGGCCAAGGGGAACACCGGGGAGCTGTTTTTT.

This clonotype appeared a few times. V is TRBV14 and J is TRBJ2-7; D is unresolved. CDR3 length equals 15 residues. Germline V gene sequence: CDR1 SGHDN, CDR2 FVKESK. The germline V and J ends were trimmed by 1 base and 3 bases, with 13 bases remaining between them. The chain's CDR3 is CASSQVPDGFYEQYF. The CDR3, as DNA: TGTGCCAGCAGCCAAGTCCCGGACGGATTCTACGAGCAGTACTTC.

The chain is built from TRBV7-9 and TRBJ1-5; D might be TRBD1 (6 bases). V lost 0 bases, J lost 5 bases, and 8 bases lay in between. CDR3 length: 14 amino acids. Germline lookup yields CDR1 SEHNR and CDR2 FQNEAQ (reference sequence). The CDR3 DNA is TGTGCCAGCAGCTTAGCTCGGACAGATCAGCCCCAGCATTTT. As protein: CASSLARTDQPQHF.

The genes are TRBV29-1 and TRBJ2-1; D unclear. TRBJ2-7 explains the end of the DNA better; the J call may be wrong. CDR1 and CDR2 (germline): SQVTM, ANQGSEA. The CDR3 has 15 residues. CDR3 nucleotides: TGCAGCGTTGGGCTAGTTTCGCGCTCCTACAATGAGCAGTACTTC. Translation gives CSVGLVSRSYNEQYF.

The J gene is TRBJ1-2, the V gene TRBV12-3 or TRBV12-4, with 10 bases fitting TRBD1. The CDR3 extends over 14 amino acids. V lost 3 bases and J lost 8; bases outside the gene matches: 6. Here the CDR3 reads CASSFGDRGEGYTF. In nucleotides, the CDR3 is TGTGCCAGCAGTTTCGGGGACAGGGGAGAGGGCTACACCTTC.

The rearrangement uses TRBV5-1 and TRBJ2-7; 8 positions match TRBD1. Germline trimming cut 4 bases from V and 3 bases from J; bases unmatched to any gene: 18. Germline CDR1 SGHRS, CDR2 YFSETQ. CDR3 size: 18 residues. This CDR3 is CASSQTAPGQGAHYEQYF. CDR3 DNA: TGCGCCAGCAGCCAAACCGCACCCGGACAGGGTGCCCACTACGAGCAGTACTTC.

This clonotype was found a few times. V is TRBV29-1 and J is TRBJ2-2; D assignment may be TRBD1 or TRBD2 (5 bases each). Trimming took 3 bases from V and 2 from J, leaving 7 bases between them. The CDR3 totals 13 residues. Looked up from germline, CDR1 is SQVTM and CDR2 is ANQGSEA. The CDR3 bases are TGCAGCGTTGAGGGGGACAACACCGGGGAGCTGTTTTTT. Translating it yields CSVEGDNTGELFF.

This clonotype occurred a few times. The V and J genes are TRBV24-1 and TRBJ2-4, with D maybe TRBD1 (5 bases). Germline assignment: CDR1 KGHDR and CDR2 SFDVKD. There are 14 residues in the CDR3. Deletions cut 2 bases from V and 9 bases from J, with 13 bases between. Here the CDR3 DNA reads TGTGCCACCAGTGATTCCGTGAGAAGGGGCATTCAGTACTTC. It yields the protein CATSDSVRRGIQYF.

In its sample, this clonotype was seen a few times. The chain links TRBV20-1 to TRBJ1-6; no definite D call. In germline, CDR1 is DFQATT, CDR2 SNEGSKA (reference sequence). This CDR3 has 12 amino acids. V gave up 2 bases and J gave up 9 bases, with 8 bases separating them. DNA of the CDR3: TGCAGTGCTAGAAAGGTTTTTTCACCCCTCCACTTT. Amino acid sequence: CSARKVFSPLHF.

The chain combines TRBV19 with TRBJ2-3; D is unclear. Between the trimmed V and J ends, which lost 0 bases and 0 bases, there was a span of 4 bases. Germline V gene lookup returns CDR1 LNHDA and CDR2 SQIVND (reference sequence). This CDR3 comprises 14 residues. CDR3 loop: CASSIEDSTDTQYF. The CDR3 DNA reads TGTGCCAGTAGTATAGAGGACAGCACAGATACGCAGTATTTT.

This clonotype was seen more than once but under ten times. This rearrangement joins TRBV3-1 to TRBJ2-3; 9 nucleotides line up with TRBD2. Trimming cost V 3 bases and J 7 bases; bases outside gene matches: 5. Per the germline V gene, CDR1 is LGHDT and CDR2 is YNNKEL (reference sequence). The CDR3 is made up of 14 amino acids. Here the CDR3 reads CASSHWREGNTQYF. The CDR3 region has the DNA TGTGCCAGCAGCCATTGGCGGGAGGGAAATACGCAGTATTTT.

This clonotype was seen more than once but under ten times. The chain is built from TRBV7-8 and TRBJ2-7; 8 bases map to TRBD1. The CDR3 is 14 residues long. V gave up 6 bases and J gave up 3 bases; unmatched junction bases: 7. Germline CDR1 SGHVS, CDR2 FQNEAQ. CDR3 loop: CASRPRTGNYEQYF. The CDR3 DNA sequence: TGTGCCAGCAGACCCCGGACAGGGAACTACGAGCAGTACTTC.

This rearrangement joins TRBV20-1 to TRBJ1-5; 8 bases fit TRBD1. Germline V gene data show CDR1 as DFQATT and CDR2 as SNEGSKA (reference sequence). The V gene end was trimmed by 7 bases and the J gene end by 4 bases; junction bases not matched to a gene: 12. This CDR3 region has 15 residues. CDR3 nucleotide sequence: TGCAGTGTCAAACCGGGACAGGCTCCGAATCAGCCCCAGCATTTT. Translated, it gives CSVKPGQAPNQPQHF.

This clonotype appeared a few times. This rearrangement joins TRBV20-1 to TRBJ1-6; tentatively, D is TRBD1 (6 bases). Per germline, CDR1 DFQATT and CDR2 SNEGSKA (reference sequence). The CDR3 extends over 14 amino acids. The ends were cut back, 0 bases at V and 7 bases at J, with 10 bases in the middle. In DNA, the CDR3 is TGCAGTGCTAGAGAGACAGGCTTAAATTCACCCCTCCACTTT. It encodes CSARETGLNSPLHF.

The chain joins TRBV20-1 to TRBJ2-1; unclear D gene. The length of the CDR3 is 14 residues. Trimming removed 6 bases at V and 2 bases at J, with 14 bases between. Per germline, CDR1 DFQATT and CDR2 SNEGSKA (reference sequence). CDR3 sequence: CSAPPGGAYNEQFF. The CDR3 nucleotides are TGCAGTGCCCCCCCCGGCGGAGCCTACAATGAGCAGTTCTTC.

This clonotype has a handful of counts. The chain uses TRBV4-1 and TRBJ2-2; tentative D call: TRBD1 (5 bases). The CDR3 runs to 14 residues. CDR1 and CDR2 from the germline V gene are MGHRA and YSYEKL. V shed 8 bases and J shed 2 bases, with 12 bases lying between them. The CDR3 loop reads CASRTRPNTGELFF. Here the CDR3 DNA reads TGCGCCAGCCGGACACGACCCAACACCGGGGAGCTGTTTTTT.